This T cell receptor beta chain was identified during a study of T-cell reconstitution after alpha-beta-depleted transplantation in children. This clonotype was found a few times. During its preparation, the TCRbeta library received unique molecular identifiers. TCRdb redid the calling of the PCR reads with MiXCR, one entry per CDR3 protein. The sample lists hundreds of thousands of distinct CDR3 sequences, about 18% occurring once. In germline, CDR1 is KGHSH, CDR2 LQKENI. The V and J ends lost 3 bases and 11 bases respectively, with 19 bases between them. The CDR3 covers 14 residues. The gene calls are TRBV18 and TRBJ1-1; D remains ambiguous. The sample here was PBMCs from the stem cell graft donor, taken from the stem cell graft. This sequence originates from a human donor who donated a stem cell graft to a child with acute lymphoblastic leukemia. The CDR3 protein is CASSPPGGVLMAFF. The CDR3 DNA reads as TGTGCCAGCTCACCTCCCGGCGGGGTCCTGATGGCTTTCTTT.